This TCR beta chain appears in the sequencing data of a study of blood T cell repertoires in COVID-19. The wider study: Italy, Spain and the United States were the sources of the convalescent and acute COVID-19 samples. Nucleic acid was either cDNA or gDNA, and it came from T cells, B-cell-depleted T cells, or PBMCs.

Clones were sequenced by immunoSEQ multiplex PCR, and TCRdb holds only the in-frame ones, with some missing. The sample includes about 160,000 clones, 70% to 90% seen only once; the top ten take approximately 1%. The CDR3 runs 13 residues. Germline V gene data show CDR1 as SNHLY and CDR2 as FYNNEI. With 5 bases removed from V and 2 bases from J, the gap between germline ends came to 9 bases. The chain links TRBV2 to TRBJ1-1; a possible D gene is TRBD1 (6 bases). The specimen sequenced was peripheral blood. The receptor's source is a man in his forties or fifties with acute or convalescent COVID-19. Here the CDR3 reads CASSMGTNTEAFF. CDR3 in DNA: TGTGCCAGCAGTATGGGGACAAACACTGAAGCTTTCTTT.